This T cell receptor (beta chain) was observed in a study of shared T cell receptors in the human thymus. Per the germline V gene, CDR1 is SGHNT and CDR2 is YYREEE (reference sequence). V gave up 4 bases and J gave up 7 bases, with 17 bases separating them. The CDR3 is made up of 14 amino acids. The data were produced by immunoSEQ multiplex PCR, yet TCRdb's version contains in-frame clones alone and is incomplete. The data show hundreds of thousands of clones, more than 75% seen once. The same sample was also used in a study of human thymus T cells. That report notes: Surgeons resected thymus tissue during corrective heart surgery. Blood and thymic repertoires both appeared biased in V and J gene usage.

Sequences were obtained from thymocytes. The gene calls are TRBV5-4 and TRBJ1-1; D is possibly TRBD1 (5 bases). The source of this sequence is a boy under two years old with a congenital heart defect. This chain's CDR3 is CASSPGRRTSEAFF. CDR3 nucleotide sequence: TGTGCCAGCAGCCCAGGACGGCGGACAAGTGAAGCTTTCTTT.